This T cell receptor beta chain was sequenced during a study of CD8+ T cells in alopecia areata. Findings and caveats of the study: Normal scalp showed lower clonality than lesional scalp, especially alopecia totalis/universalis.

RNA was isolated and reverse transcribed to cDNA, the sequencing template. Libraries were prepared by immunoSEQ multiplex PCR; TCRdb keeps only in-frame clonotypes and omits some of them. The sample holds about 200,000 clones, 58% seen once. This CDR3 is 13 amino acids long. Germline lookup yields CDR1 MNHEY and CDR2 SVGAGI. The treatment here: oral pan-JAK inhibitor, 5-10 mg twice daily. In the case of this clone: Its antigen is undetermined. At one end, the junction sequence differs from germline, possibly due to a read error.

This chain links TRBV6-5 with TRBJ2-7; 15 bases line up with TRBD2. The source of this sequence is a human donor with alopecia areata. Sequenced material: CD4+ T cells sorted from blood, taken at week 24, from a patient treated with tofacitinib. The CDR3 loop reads CASIGLAGGPEYF. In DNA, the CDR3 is TGTGCCAGCATCGGACTAGCGGGAGGGCCAGAGTATTTC.